The clone carrying this T cell receptor (beta chain) was counted a few times. The sample originates from a study of T cell changes during pregnancy in multiple sclerosis. CDR3 length: 14 amino acids. Germline V lookup: CDR1 MRHNA, CDR2 SNTAGT. J was trimmed by 1 base and V by 3 bases; bases with no gene match: 0. Assay used: immunoSEQ multiplex PCR; TCRdb lists only in-frame clones, some missing. The table shows 60,000 or so clones, with approximately 92% occurring only once. V gene TRBV6-4 combines with J gene TRBJ2-3; 8 bases are a match to TRBD1. This sequence was found in a female donor with multiple sclerosis, enrolled in a pregnancy study. The specimen comprised peripheral blood, sampled in the first trimester of pregnancy. CDR3 coding DNA: TGTGCCAGCAGTGAGACAGGGGGCACAGATACGCAGTATTTT. Translated: CASSETGGTDTQYF.